Described below is a single TCR beta chain sequence and its context. Its specificity is unknown. The sample belongs to a study of T cell responses to AZD1222 COVID-19 vaccine. Overall study: Second doses at about 4 or about 12 weeks were pooled. Findings and limits, study-wide: Every sample of the repertoires postdated the peak T cell response. Clonal diversity was possibly underestimated; the donors were predominantly white British and more often female. Reports indicate that nearly half of spike-specific TCRs are directed at unmutated variant regions.

This CDR3 is built from 16 residues. Deletions cut 5 bases from V and 2 bases from J, with 16 bases between. Germline V lookup: CDR1 SGHTA, CDR2 FQGNSA. The protocol was immunoSEQ multiplex PCR, while the TCRdb copy is restricted to in-frame clones and leaves out a portion. Among roughly 120,000 clones listed, 70% to 90% were seen once. This sequence joins TRBV7-2 and TRBJ1-5; D might be TRBD1 (5 bases). This clonotype was obtained from an adult in good health. The sequenced sample was peripheral blood, obtained on day 0 of AZD1222 vaccination. The CDR3 region is CASSTQVTEGNQPQHF. The CDR3 nucleotides are TGTGCCAGCAGCACACAGGTTACCGAGGGCAATCAGCCCCAGCATTTT.